The clone carrying this TCR beta chain occurred a few times. Its antigen remains unknown. MiXCR was run by TCRdb on the reads, yielding one entry per CDR3 protein. The sample consists of fewer than 150,000 distinct CDR3 sequences, 30% to 35% of them appearing once. This specimen belongs to a study of T cell repertoires in cytomegalovirus infection. Study background: Public TCR beta signatures were indicative of both CMV infection and a matching HLA type. Study-wide results and limits: Ex vivo, HLA-C-restricted CMV-specific TCR beta clonotypes prevailed over the rest of the response.

V was cut by 5 bases and J by 6 bases, with 7 bases left in between. Germline-derived CDR1 and CDR2 are MNHNY and SVGAGI (reference sequence). The CDR3 spans 12 residues. The chain links TRBV6-6 to TRBJ2-2, with D unclear. The specimen comprised CD8+ T cells from cultured PBMCs, sampled from culture after CMV antigen stimulation. The source of this sequence is a human donor in good health (CMV status not recorded). Some clones in this sample may be carry-over from other donors' samples. In DNA form, the CDR3 reads TGTGCCAGCAGTCCCCACCCCGGGGAGCTGTTTTTT. Translation: CASSPHPGELFF.